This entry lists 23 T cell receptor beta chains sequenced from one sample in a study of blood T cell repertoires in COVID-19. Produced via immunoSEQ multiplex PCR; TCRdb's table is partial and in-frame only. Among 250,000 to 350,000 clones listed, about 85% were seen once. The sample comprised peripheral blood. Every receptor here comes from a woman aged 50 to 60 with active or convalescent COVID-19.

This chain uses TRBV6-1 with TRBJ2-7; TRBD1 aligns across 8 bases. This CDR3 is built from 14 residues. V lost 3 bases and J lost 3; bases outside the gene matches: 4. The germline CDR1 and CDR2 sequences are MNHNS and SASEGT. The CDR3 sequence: CASSEGQALYEQYF. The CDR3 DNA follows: TGTGCCAGCAGTGAGGGACAGGCGCTCTACGAGCAGTACTTC.

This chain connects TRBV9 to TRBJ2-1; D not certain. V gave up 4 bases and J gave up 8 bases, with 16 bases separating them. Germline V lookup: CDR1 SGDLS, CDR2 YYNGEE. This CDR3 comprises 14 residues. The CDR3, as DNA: TGTGCCAGCAGCCTTGGGCTTGTGTTACATGAGCAGTTCTTC. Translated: CASSLGLVLHEQFF.

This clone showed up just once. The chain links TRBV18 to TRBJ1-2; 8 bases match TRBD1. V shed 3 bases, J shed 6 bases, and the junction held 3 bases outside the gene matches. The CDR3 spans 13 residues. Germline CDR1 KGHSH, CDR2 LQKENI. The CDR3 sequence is CASSPRGRDGYTF. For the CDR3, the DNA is TGTGCCAGCTCACCCAGGGGGCGCGATGGCTACACCTTC. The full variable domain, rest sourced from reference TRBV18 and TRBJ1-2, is NAGVMQNPRHLVRRRGQEARLRCSPMKGHSHVYWYRQLPEEGLKFMVYLQKENIIDESGMPKERFSAEFPKEGPSILRIQQVVRGDSAAYFCASSPRGRDGYTFGSGTRLTVV.

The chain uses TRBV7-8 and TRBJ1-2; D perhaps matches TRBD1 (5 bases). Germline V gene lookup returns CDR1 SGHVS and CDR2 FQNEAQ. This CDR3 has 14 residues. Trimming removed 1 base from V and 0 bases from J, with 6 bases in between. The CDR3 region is CASSLDRTNYGYTF. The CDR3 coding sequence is TGTGCCAGCAGCTTAGACAGGACTAACTATGGCTACACCTTC.

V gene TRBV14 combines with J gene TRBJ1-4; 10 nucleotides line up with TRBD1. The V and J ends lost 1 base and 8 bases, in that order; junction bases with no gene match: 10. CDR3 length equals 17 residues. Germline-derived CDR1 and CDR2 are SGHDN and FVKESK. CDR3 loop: CASSQGGRTGGSEKLFF. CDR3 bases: TGTGCCAGCAGCCAAGGAGGGCGGACAGGGGGAAGCGAAAAACTGTTTTTT.

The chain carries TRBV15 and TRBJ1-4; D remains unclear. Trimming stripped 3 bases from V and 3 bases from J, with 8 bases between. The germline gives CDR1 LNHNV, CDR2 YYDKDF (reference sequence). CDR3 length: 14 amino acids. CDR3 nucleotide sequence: TGTGCCACCAGCAGCAGCGGTCCTAATGAAAAACTGTTTTTT. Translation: CATSSSGPNEKLFF. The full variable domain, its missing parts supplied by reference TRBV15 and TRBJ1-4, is DAMVIQNPRYQVTQFGKPVTLSCSQTLNHNVMYWYQQKSSQAPKLLFHYYDKDFNNEADTPDNFQSRRPNTSFCFLDIRSPGLGDTAMYLCATSSSGPNEKLFFGSGTQLSVL.

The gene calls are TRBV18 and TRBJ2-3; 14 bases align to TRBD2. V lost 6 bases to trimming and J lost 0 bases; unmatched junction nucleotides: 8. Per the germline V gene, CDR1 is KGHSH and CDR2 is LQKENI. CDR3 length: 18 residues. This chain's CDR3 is CASSLGTSGSTSTDTQYF. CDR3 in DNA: TGTGCCAGCTCGCTAGGGACTAGCGGGAGCACTAGCACAGATACGCAGTATTTT.

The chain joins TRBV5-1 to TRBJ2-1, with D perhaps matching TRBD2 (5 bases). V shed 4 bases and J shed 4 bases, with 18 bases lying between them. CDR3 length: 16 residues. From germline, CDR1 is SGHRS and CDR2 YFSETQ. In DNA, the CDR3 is TGCGCCAGCAGCCCCTCTCCCCGGACTGGATACAATGAGCAGTTCTTC. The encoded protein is CASSPSPRTGYNEQFF.

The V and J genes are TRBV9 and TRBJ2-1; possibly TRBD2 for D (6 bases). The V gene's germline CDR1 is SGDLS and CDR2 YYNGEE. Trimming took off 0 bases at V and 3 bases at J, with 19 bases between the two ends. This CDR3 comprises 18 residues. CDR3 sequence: CASSVGGRGRRDYNEQFF. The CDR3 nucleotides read TGTGCCAGCAGCGTAGGGGGGAGAGGGAGGAGAGACTACAATGAGCAGTTCTTC.

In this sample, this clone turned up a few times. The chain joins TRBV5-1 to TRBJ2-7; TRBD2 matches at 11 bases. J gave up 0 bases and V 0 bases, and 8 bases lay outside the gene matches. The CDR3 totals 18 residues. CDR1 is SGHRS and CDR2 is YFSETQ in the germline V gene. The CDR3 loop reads CASSLGSSGRSPSYEQYF. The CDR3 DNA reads TGCGCCAGCAGCTTGGGCTCTAGCGGGAGGTCCCCCTCCTACGAGCAGTACTTC.

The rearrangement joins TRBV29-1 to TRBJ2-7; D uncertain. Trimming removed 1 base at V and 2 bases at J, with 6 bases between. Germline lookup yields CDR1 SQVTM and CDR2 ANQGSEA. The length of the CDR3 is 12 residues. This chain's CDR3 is CSVEGETYEQYF. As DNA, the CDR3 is TGCAGCGTTGAAGGAGAGACCTACGAGCAGTACTTC.

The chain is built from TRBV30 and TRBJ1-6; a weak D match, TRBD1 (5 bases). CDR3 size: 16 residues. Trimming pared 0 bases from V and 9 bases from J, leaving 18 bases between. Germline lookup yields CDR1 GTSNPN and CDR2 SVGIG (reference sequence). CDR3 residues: CAWSVPLMLRASPLHF. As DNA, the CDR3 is TGTGCCTGGAGTGTACCCCTGATGCTCAGGGCTTCACCCCTCCACTTT.

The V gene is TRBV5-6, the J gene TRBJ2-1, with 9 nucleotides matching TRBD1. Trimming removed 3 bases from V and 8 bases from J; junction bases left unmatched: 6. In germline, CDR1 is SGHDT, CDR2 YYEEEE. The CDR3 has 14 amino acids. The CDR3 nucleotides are TGTGCCAGCAGCTCGACAGGGGGTAACGATGAGCAGTTCTTC. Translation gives CASSSTGGNDEQFF.

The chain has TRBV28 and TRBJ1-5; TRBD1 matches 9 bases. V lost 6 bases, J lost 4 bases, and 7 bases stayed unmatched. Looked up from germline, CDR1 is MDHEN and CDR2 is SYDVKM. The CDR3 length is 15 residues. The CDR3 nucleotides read TGTGCCAGCAGACAGGGGGCCTTCTATAATCAGCCCCAGCATTTT. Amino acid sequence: CASRQGAFYNQPQHF.

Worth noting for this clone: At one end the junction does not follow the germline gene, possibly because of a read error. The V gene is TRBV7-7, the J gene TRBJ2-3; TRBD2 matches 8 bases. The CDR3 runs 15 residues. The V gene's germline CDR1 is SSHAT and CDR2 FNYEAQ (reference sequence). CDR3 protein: CASSLVPAGADTQYF. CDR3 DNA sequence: TGTGCTAGCAGCTTAGTTCCAGCGGGAGCGGATACGCAGTATTTT.

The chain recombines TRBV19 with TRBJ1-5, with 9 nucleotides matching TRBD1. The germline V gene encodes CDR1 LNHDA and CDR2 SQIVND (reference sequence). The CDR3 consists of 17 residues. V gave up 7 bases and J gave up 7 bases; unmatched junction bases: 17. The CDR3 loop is CASTPLPPGQGRQPQHF. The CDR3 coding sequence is TGTGCCAGTACCCCCCTCCCCCCGGGACAGGGAAGACAGCCCCAGCATTTT.

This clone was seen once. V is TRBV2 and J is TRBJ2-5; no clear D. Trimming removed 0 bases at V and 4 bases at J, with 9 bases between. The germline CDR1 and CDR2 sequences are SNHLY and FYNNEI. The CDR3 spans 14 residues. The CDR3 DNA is TGTGCCAGCAGTGAAGCGCTATGGAGAGAGACCCAGTACTTC. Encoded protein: CASSEALWRETQYF.

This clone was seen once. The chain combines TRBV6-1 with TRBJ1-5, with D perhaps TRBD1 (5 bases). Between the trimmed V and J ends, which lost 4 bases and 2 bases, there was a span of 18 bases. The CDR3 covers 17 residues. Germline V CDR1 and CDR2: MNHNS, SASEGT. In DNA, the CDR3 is TGTGCCAGCAGTGGGATTTGGAGGGGCAGTGGCAATCAGCCCCAGCATTTT. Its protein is CASSGIWRGSGNQPQHF.

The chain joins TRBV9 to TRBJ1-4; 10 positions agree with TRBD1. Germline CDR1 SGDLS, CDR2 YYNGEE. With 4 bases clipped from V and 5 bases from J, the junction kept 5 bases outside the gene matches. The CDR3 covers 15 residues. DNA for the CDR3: TGTGCCAGCAGCTTTTCGGGACAGGGGAATGAAAAACTGTTTTTT. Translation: CASSFSGQGNEKLFF. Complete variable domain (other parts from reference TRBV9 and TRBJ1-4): DSGVTQTPKHLITATGQRVTLRCSPRSGDLSVYWYQQSLDQGLQFLIQYYNGEERAKGNILERFSAQQFPDLHSELNLSSLELGDSALYFCASSFSGQGNEKLFFGSGTQLSVL.

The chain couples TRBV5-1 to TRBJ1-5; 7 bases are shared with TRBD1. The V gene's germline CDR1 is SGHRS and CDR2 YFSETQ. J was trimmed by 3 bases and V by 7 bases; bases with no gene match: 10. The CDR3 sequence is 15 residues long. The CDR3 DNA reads TGCGCCAGCTCCCAGGGGGGAGACTTCAATCAGCCCCAGCATTTT. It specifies CASSQGGDFNQPQHF.

CDR3 sequence: CASSQTITSYNEQFF. As DNA, the CDR3 is TGTGCCAGCAGCCAGACTATTACGTCCTACAATGAGCAGTTCTTC. V usage is TRBV7-8 and J usage is TRBJ2-1; perhaps TRBD2 as D (5 bases). CDR3 length equals 15 residues. Per germline, CDR1 SGHVS and CDR2 FQNEAQ. With 5 bases removed from V and 1 base from J, the gap between germline ends came to 12 bases.

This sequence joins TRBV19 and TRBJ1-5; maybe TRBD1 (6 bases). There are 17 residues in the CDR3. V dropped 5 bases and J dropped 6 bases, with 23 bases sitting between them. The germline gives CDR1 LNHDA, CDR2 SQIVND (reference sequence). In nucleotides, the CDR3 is TGTGCCAGTAGTTCTGGGGGGGGCGGGGAACGTAGTCAGCCCCAGCATTTT. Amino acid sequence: CASSSGGGGERSQPQHF. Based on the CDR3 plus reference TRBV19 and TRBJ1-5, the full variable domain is DGGITQSPKYLFRKEGQNVTLSCEQNLNHDAMYWYRQDPGQGLRLIYYSQIVNDFQKGDIAEGYSVSREKKESFPLTVTSAQKNPTAFYLCASSSGGGGERSQPQHFGDGTRLSIL.

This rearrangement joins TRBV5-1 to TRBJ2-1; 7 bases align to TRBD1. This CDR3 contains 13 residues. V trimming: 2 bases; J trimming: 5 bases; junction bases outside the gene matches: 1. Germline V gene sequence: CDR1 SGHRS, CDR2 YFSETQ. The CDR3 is CASSFTGDNEQFF. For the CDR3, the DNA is TGCGCCAGCAGCTTCACAGGGGACAATGAGCAGTTCTTC. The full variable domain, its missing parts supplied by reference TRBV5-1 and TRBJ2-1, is KAGVTQTPRYLIKTRGQQVTLSCSPISGHRSVSWYQQTPGQGLQFLFEYFSETQRNKGNFPGRFSGRQFSNSRSEMNVSTLELGDSALYLCASSFTGDNEQFFGPGTRLTVL.